This passage covers 22 T cell receptor beta chains from one sample sequenced in a study of cytomegalovirus exposure and HLA in healthy donors. PCR amplification relied on 60 Vbeta primers (plus 13 Jbeta primers). Sequencing was performed with immunoSEQ multiplex PCR; in TCRdb, only in-frame clones are kept and a portion is missing. Of around 160,000 clones listed, approximately 73% are singletons. Source material: PBMCs. The source is a woman aged 18-35 years in good health and CMV-seronegative.

CDR3: CAIRAGLNTEAFF. As DNA, the CDR3 is TGTGCCATCAGAGCAGGGCTGAACACTGAAGCTTTCTTT. The chain has TRBV10-3 and TRBJ1-1; D may be TRBD1 (5 bases). Per germline, CDR1 ENHRY and CDR2 SYGVKD. V shed 6 bases and J shed 0 bases, with 8 bases lying between them. The CDR3 covers 13 residues.

The J gene is TRBJ2-5, the V gene TRBV25-1; 9 nucleotides line up with TRBD1. Germline CDR1 MGHDK, CDR2 SYGVNS. The CDR3 has 16 residues. V lost 6 bases to trimming and J lost 5 bases; unmatched junction nucleotides: 13. Here the CDR3 DNA reads TGTGCCAGCAGCGCTAGTCTGGACAGGGGCGGGGAGACCCAGTACTTC. This sequence encodes CASSASLDRGGETQYF. The full variable domain, completed using reference TRBV25-1 and TRBJ2-5, is EADIYQTPRYLVIGTGKKITLECSQTMGHDKMYWYQQDPGMELHLIHYSYGVNSTEKGDLSSESTVSRIRTEHFPLTLESARPSHTSQYLCASSASLDRGGETQYFGPGTRLLVL.

This clone was found a few times. The chain carries TRBV6-5 and TRBJ2-7; TRBD1 might be the D (5 bases). The germline gives CDR1 MNHEY, CDR2 SVGAGI. The ends were cut back, 0 bases at V and 3 bases at J, with 6 bases in the middle. The CDR3 runs to 13 residues. Here the CDR3 reads CASSYSQVYEQYF. CDR3 sequence (DNA): TGTGCCAGCAGTTACTCACAGGTCTACGAGCAGTACTTC.

As to this clone: This CDR3 is also generated by other DNA sequences in the sample. The rearrangement joins TRBV11-2 to TRBJ2-1; weak D call: TRBD2 (5 bases). The germline V and J ends were trimmed by 1 base and 5 bases, with 6 bases remaining between them. The CDR3 spans 13 residues. Germline CDR1 reads SGHAT; CDR2 reads FQNNGV. CDR3 in amino acids: CASSLARDNEQFF. Written as DNA, the CDR3 is TGTGCCAGCAGCTTAGCGAGGGACAATGAGCAGTTCTTC.

This clone was observed once. The chain recombines TRBV7-9 with TRBJ1-4, with D perhaps TRBD1 (6 bases). From germline, CDR1 is SEHNR and CDR2 FQNEAQ (reference sequence). The CDR3 is made up of 13 amino acids. Trimming shortened V by 5 bases and J by 5 bases, and 9 bases separated the two germline ends. In DNA, the CDR3 is TGTGCCAGCAGCCCGGGGACAAATGAAAAACTGTTTTTT. Translated, it gives CASSPGTNEKLFF. Combining the CDR3 with reference TRBV7-9 and TRBJ1-4 gives the whole variable domain DTGVSQNPRHKITKRGQNVTFRCDPISEHNRLYWYRQTLGQGPEFLTYFQNEAQLEKSRLLSDRFSAERPKGSFSTLEIQRTEQGDSAMYLCASSPGTNEKLFFGSGTQLSVL.

The V and J genes are TRBV7-2 and TRBJ2-2; possibly TRBD1 for D (6 bases). Between the trimmed V and J ends, which lost 2 bases and 3 bases, there was a span of 10 bases. The CDR3 consists of 15 residues. Germline V lookup: CDR1 SGHTA, CDR2 FQGNSA. The CDR3 sequence is CASSLRGTDTGELFF. DNA of the CDR3: TGTGCCAGCAGCTTAAGGGGGACCGACACCGGGGAGCTGTTTTTT.

The chain is built from TRBV28 and TRBJ2-7; 7 bases fit TRBD1. CDR1 MDHEN and CDR2 SYDVKM come from the germline V gene. V shed 3 bases, J shed 1 base, and the junction held 3 bases outside the gene matches. The CDR3 length is 14 residues. CDR3 sequence (DNA): TGTGCCAGCAGTTTTTCAGGGGGATCCTACGAGCAGTACTTC. Translating it yields CASSFSGGSYEQYF.

This clone was observed once. CDR3 residues: CASSFSRRGTAEAFF. CDR3 DNA: TGTGCCAGCAGCTTTTCGAGGCGTGGGACAGCTGAAGCTTTCTTT. The V call is TRBV28, the J call TRBJ1-1; 7 bases line up with TRBD1. V lost 6 bases, J lost 6 bases, and 13 bases stayed unmatched. The CDR3 is 15 amino acids. Germline CDR1 is MDHEN and CDR2 is SYDVKM.

V and J are TRBV6-5 and TRBJ2-2, with TRBD1 as a possible D gene (5 bases). Germline V gives CDR1 MNHEY, CDR2 SVGAGI. This CDR3 has 13 residues. Trimming shortened V by 7 bases and J by 0 bases, and 6 bases separated the two germline ends. The chain's CDR3 is CASKTANTGELFF. The CDR3 DNA is TGTGCCAGCAAGACAGCGAACACCGGGGAGCTGTTTTTT.

The rearrangement uses TRBV9 and TRBJ2-2, with D perhaps matching TRBD2 (6 bases). From germline, CDR1 is SGDLS and CDR2 YYNGEE. Deletions cut 0 bases from V and 6 bases from J, with 9 bases between. The CDR3 length is 14 residues. The CDR3 reads CASSVGGVSGELFF. The CDR3 nucleotides read TGTGCCAGCAGCGTAGGCGGGGTTTCCGGGGAGCTGTTTTTT.

This clone is a singleton in its sample. The chain recombines TRBV28 with TRBJ2-1, with a weak D call TRBD1 (6 bases). V dropped 2 bases and J dropped 2 bases, with 13 bases sitting between them. From germline, CDR1 is MDHEN and CDR2 SYDVKM. CDR3 length equals 16 residues. The CDR3 DNA reads TGTGCCAGCAGTTTACCGGGTCAGGGGACCTACAATGAGCAGTTCTTC. Its protein product is CASSLPGQGTYNEQFF.

The V and J genes are TRBV25-1 and TRBJ2-1; D gene unclear. This CDR3 contains 13 residues. Deletions cut 4 bases from V and 4 bases from J, with 8 bases between. The V gene's germline CDR1 is MGHDK and CDR2 SYGVNS. The CDR3 here is CASSGSSYNEQFF. The CDR3 DNA sequence: TGTGCCAGCAGTGGGTCCAGTTACAATGAGCAGTTCTTC.

This chain connects TRBV7-2 to TRBJ2-7, with 7 bases matching TRBD2. CDR1 is SGHTA, CDR2 FQGNSA, per germline. The CDR3 length is 15 residues. V was pared by 5 bases and J by 4 bases, with 11 bases of the junction left unmatched. The CDR3 bases are TGTGCCAGCAGCCCCGGGGCTAGCGGTGGATACGAGCAGTACGTC. It codes for CASSPGASGGYEQYV.

Only one count was recorded for this clone. The chain couples TRBV2 to TRBJ2-2; 7 bases agree with TRBD1. The germline CDR1 and CDR2 sequences are SNHLY and FYNNEI. Trimming at V came to 6 bases and at J to 4 bases, leaving 2 bases not matched to a gene. This CDR3 is 13 amino acids long. CDR3 nucleotide sequence: TGTGCCAGCAGGACAGGGACCACCGGGGAGCTGTTTTTT. It translates to CASRTGTTGELFF. Full variable domain (missing parts from reference TRBV2 and TRBJ2-2): EPEVTQTPSHQVTQMGQEVILRCVPISNHLYFYWYRQILGQKVEFLVSFYNNEISEKSEIFDDQFSVERPDGSNFTLKIRSTKLEDSAMYFCASRTGTTGELFFGEGSRLTVL.

The gene calls are TRBV6-5 and TRBJ1-1; 7 nucleotides match TRBD1. With V trimmed by 6 bases and J by 4 bases, 11 bases remained unmatched. In germline, CDR1 is MNHEY, CDR2 SVGAGI. CDR3 length: 15 amino acids. CDR3 nucleotides: TGTGCCAGCAGGCCGGGACAGATCCCGGCCACTGAAGCTTTCTTT. Protein product: CASRPGQIPATEAFF.

The V gene is TRBV7-8, the J gene TRBJ2-1; the D gene is possibly TRBD2 (6 bases). This CDR3 is 16 amino acids long. Looked up from germline, CDR1 is SGHVS and CDR2 is FQNEAQ. The V and J ends lost 1 base and 7 bases respectively, with 17 bases between them. The CDR3 DNA reads as TGTGCCAGCAGCTTAGTCAGCGGGCCTACTTCTAATGAGCAGTTCTTC. Encoded protein: CASSLVSGPTSNEQFF.

The chain has TRBV7-8 and TRBJ2-1; 7 bases are shared with TRBD2. Losses at the gene ends were 2 bases for V and 2 bases for J; bases not matched to a gene: 6. The CDR3 has 16 amino acids. In germline, CDR1 is SGHVS, CDR2 FQNEAQ. CDR3 bases: TGTGCCAGCAGCTTAAAGGCGGGAGAAGCCTACAATGAGCAGTTCTTC. Its protein product is CASSLKAGEAYNEQFF.

This chain uses TRBV5-1 with TRBJ1-1; 7 nucleotides align to TRBD1. The germline V gene encodes CDR1 SGHRS and CDR2 YFSETQ. The CDR3 has 17 amino acids. The ends lost 3 bases at V and 3 bases at J; junction bases unmatched: 14. The CDR3 reads CASSSTTLTGPHTEAFF. The CDR3 region has the DNA TGCGCCAGCAGCTCCACAACCCTGACAGGGCCGCACACTGAAGCTTTCTTT.

The V call is TRBV7-9, the J call TRBJ1-4; D unresolved. CDR3 length equals 15 residues. Per germline, CDR1 SEHNR and CDR2 FQNEAQ (reference sequence). The V gene lost 5 bases and the J gene lost 8 bases, with 18 bases spanning the gap. The DNA for the CDR3 is TGTGCCAGCAGCCCTGCTGCAGCTGCTAGAGAAAAACTGTTTTTT. Its translation: CASSPAAAAREKLFF.

The rearrangement links TRBV7-3 to TRBJ1-2; possible D gene TRBD1, 5 bases. Deletions cut 3 bases from V and 10 bases from J, with 18 bases between. From germline, CDR1 is SGHTA and CDR2 FQGTGA. CDR3 length: 14 amino acids. The CDR3 DNA sequence: TGTGCCAGCAGCTTCACCTCGGGACTCGAAAACTACACCTTC. Translation gives CASSFTSGLENYTF.

The chain recombines TRBV6-4 with TRBJ2-1; 9 bases line up with TRBD1. Per the germline V gene, CDR1 is MRHNA and CDR2 is SNTAGT. The CDR3 consists of 16 residues. With V trimmed by 0 bases and J by 2 bases, 2 bases remained unmatched. CDR3 in amino acids: CASSDSGTGTYNEQFF. CDR3 sequence (DNA): TGTGCCAGCAGTGACTCCGGGACAGGGACCTACAATGAGCAGTTCTTC.

The rearrangement uses TRBV5-6 and TRBJ2-5; tentatively, D is TRBD1 (6 bases). CDR3 length: 16 amino acids. V lost 0 bases and J 2 bases, leaving 14 bases between the germline ends. Germline V gives CDR1 SGHDT, CDR2 YYEEEE. CDR3 nucleotides: TGTGCCAGCAGCTTGGCTAGGGGGTCTTGGCAAGAGACCCAGTACTTC. Translating it yields CASSLARGSWQETQYF.